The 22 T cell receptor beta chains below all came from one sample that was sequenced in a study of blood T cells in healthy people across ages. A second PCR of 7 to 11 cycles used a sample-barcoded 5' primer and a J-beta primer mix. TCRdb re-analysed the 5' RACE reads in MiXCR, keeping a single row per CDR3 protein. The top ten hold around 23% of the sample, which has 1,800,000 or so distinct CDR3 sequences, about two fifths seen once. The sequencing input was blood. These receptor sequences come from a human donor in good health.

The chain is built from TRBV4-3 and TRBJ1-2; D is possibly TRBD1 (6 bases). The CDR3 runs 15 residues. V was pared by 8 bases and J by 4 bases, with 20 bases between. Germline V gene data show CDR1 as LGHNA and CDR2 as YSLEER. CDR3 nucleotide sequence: TGCGCCAGCGGCCCGGAACGAGACAGGATCTATGGCTACACCTTC. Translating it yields CASGPERDRIYGYTF.

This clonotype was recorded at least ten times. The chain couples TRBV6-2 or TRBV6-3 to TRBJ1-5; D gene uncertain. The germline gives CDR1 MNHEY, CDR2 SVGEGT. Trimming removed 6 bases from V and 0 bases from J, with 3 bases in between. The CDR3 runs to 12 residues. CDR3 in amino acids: CASSDSNQPQHF. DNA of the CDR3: TGTGCCAGCAGCGATAGCAATCAGCCCCAGCATTTT.

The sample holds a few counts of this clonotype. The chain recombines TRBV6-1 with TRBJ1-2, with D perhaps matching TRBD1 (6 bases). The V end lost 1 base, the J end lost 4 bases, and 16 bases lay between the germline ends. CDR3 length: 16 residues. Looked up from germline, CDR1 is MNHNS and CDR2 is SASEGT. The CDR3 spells CASSEEGDTPGYGYTF. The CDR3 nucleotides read TGTGCCAGCAGTGAAGAAGGGGACACGCCTGGCTATGGCTACACCTTC.

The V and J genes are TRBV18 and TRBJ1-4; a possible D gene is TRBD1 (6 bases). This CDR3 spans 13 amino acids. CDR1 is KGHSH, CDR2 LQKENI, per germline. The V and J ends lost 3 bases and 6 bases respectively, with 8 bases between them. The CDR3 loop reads CASSPGADEKLFF. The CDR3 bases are TGTGCCAGCTCACCGGGGGCAGATGAAAAACTGTTTTTT.

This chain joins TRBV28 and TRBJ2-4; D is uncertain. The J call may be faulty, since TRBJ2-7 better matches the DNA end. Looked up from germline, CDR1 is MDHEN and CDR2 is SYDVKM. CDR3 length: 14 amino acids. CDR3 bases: TGTGCCAGCAGTTCTCTCGACTTATCCTACGAGCAGTACTTC. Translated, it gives CASSSLDLSYEQYF.

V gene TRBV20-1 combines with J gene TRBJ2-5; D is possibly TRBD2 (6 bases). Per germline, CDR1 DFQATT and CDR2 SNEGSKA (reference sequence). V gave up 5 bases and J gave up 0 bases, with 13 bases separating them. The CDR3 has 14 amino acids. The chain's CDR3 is CSAPPSAYQETQYF. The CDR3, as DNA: TGCAGTGCTCCACCTAGCGCCTACCAAGAGACCCAGTACTTC.

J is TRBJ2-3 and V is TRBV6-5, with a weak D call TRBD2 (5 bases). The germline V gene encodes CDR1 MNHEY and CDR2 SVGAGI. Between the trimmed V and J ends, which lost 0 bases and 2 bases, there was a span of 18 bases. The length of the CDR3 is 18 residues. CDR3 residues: CASSYSKVFAEATDTQYF. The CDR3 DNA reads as TGTGCCAGCAGTTACTCGAAGGTCTTTGCGGAGGCCACAGATACGCAGTATTTT.

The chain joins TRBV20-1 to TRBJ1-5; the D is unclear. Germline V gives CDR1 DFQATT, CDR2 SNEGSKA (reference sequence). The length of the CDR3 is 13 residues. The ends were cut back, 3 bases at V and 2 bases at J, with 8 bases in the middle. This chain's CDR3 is CSASASGNQPQHF. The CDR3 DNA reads TGCAGTGCTAGTGCGTCAGGCAATCAGCCCCAGCATTTT.

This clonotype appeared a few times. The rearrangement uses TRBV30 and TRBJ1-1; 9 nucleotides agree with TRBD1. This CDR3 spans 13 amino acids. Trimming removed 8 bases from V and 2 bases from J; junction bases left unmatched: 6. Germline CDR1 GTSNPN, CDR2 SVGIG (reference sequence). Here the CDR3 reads CALGQGYNTEAFF. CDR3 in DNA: TGTGCCCTTGGACAGGGGTATAACACTGAAGCTTTCTTT.

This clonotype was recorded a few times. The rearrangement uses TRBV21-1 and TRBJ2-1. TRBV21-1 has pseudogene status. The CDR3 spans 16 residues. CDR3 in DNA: TGTGCCAGCAGCGAACAGGGGTTTAGCTCCTACAATGAGCAGTTCTTC. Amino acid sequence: CASSEQGFSSYNEQFF.

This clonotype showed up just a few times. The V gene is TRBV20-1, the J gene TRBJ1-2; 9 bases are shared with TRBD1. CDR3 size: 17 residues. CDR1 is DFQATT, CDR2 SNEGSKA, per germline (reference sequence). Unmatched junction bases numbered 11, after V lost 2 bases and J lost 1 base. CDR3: CSARPPRTGVNNYGYTF. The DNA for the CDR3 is TGCAGTGCTAGACCTCCCCGGACAGGGGTGAATAACTATGGCTACACCTTC.

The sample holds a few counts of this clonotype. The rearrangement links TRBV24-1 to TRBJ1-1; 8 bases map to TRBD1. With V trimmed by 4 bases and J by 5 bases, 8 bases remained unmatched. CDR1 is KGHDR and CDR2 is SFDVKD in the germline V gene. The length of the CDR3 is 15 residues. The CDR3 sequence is CATSDAGTGHTEAFF. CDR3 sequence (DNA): TGTGCCACCAGTGACGCCGGGACAGGACATACTGAAGCTTTCTTT.

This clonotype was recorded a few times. For the CDR3, the DNA is TGCAGTGCTAGAATAGGGACTGCCTATGGCTACACCTTC. Its protein is CSARIGTAYGYTF. This rearrangement joins TRBV20-1 to TRBJ1-2, with D possibly TRBD1 on 5 matching bases. CDR3 length: 13 residues. The V gene lost 2 bases and the J gene lost 4 bases, with 11 bases spanning the gap. CDR1 DFQATT and CDR2 SNEGSKA come from the germline V gene (reference sequence).

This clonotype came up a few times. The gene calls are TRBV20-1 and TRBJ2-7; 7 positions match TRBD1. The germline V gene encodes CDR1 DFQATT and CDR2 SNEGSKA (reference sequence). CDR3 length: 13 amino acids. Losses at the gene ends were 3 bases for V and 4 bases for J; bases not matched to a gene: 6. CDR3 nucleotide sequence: TGCAGTGCTAGGTTTGGGACAGCTTACGAGCAGTACTTC. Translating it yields CSARFGTAYEQYF.

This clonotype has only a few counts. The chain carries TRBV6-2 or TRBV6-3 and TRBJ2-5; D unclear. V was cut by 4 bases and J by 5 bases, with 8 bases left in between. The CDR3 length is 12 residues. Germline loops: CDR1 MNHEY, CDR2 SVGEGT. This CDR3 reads CASSSQLETQYF. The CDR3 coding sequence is TGTGCCAGCAGTTCCCAATTGGAGACCCAGTACTTC.

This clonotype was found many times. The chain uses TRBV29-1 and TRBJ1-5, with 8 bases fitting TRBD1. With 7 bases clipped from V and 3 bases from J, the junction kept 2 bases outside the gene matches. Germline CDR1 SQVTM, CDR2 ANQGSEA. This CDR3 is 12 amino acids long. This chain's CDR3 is CSAGGINQPQHF. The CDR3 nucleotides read TGCAGCGCAGGGGGCATCAATCAGCCCCAGCATTTT.

The CDR3 here is CASSQGHRRETQYF. As DNA, the CDR3 is TGTGCCAGCAGCCAGGGACACCGGCGTGAGACCCAGTACTTC. The J gene is TRBJ2-5, the V gene TRBV3-1; perhaps TRBD1 as D (6 bases). Trimming took off 3 bases at V and 5 bases at J, with 13 bases between the two ends. CDR1 LGHDT and CDR2 YNNKEL come from the germline V gene (reference sequence). CDR3 length equals 14 residues.

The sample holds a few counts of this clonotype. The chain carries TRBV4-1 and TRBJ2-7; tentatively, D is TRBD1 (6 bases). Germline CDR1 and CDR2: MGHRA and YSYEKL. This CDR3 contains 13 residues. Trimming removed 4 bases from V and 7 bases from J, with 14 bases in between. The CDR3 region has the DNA TGCGCCAGCAGCCCGGGACACGGTGGAGAGCAGTACTTC. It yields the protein CASSPGHGGEQYF.

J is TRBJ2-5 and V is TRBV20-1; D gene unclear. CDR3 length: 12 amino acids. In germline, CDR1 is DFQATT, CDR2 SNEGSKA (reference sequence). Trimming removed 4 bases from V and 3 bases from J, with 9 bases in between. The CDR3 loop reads CSATTRKETQYF. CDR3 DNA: TGCAGTGCTACCACGAGAAAAGAGACCCAGTACTTC.

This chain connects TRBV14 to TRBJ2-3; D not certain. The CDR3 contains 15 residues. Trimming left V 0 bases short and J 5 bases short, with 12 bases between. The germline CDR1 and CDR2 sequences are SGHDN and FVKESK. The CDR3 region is CASSQDYKAEDTQYF. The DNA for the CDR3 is TGTGCCAGCAGCCAAGATTATAAGGCAGAAGATACGCAGTATTTT.

In nucleotides, the CDR3 is TGTGCCAGCAGTGATACCCCCTACCGAATTAACTATGGCTACACCTTC. Translated: CASSDTPYRINYGYTF. The rearrangement joins TRBV6-1 to TRBJ1-2; D gene unclear. Germline-derived CDR1 and CDR2 are MNHNS and SASEGT. V gave up 3 bases and J gave up 1 base, with 15 bases separating them. There are 16 residues in the CDR3.

The CDR3 sequence: CASSYSTGTFTGELFF. The CDR3 DNA is TGTGCCAGCAGTTACTCGACCGGGACTTTCACCGGGGAGCTGTTTTTT. The chain links TRBV6-5 to TRBJ2-2; tentatively, D is TRBD2 (6 bases). Germline V gene lookup returns CDR1 MNHEY and CDR2 SVGAGI. The CDR3 sequence is 16 residues long. Trimming removed 0 bases from V and 4 bases from J, with 12 bases in between.